The 23 T cell receptor beta chains presented below share a single source sample, sequenced in a study of blood T cell repertoires in COVID-19. Data came from immunoSEQ multiplex PCR; TCRdb stores just in-frame clones and leaves some out. The data contain 90,000 to 130,000 clones, 88% of them seen just once; the ten biggest clones take up over 2%. Sequencing input: peripheral blood. The receptor set was obtained from a human donor in a cohort sampled during active COVID-19.

Regarding this clone: Distinct nucleotide sequences in the sample also encode this CDR3. The chain couples TRBV19 to TRBJ1-2; 7 nucleotides align to TRBD1. This CDR3 is 12 amino acids long. CDR1 and CDR2 from the germline V gene are LNHDA and SQIVND (reference sequence). Trimming removed 5 bases from V and 4 bases from J; junction bases left unmatched: 1. The CDR3 DNA reads TGTGCCAGTAGTCCAGGGGGCTATGGCTACACCTTC. Translation: CASSPGGYGYTF.

This chain links TRBV29-1 with TRBJ2-5, with TRBD2 as a possible D gene (5 bases). From germline, CDR1 is SQVTM and CDR2 ANQGSEA. V was shortened by 6 bases and J by 4 bases, with 15 bases between the two germline ends. The CDR3 totals 13 residues. In nucleotides, the CDR3 is TGCAGCGTCCCCCTTGTAGGAGGAGAGACCCAGTACTTC. It encodes CSVPLVGGETQYF.

This clone was recorded many times. The CDR3 coding sequence is TGTGCCAGCAGCTTAGAACAGGGCAATCAGCCCCAGCATTTT. Amino acids: CASSLEQGNQPQHF. J is TRBJ1-5 and V is TRBV7-9, with a possible D match to TRBD1 (5 bases). The germline CDR1 and CDR2 sequences are SEHNR and FQNEAQ (reference sequence). The CDR3 is made up of 14 amino acids. With 1 base removed from V and 2 bases from J, the gap between germline ends came to 6 bases.

The genes are TRBV7-6 and TRBJ1-2; TRBD1 agrees at 7 bases. This CDR3 spans 17 amino acids. The V gene end was trimmed by 3 bases and the J gene end by 2 bases; junction bases not matched to a gene: 12. Per germline, CDR1 SGHVS and CDR2 FNYEAQ. CDR3 in DNA: TGTGCCAGCAGCTTGAATGCTGACAGGGTTAAGAACTATGGCTACACCTTC. This sequence encodes CASSLNADRVKNYGYTF.

The rearrangement uses TRBV18 and TRBJ1-5; 7 bases agree with TRBD1. This CDR3 comprises 15 residues. CDR1 is KGHSH and CDR2 is LQKENI in the germline V gene. Germline trimming cut 3 bases from V and 9 bases from J; bases unmatched to any gene: 11. The CDR3 spells CASSPPGTANSPQHF. In DNA, the CDR3 is TGTGCCAGCTCACCCCCCGGGACAGCCAATTCGCCCCAGCATTTT.

J is TRBJ2-7 and V is TRBV6-5; TRBD2 agrees at 10 bases. V dropped 2 bases and J dropped 1; count of bases not matched to a gene: 5. The germline V gene has CDR1 MNHEY and CDR2 SVGAGI. The length of the CDR3 is 16 residues. Here the CDR3 DNA reads TGTGCCAGCAGTTACCCAGGGACTAGCGAATCCTACGAGCAGTACTTC. As protein: CASSYPGTSESYEQYF.

The chain combines TRBV27 with TRBJ1-2, with D possibly being TRBD1 (6 bases). V lost 8 bases and J lost 6, with 13 bases in between. The germline V gene encodes CDR1 MNHEY and CDR2 SMNVEV (reference sequence). The CDR3 loop spans 12 amino acids. The CDR3 loop reads CASGFTGHGYTF. The CDR3 nucleotides are TGTGCCAGCGGATTCACAGGGCATGGCTACACCTTC.

This clone was counted once. V is TRBV19 and J is TRBJ1-5, with a weak D call TRBD1 (5 bases). The CDR3 contains 15 residues. Germline V gives CDR1 LNHDA, CDR2 SQIVND (reference sequence). V was cut by 1 base and J by 4 bases, with 11 bases left in between. Written as DNA, the CDR3 is TGTGCCAGTAGTATAGCAGGGTCAGGGAATCAGCCCCAGCATTTT. This gives the protein CASSIAGSGNQPQHF. The full variable domain, in which reference TRBV19 and TRBJ1-5 provide the parts outside the CDR3, is DGGITQSPKYLFRKEGQNVTLSCEQNLNHDAMYWYRQDPGQGLRLIYYSQIVNDFQKGDIAEGYSVSREKKESFPLTVTSAQKNPTAFYLCASSIAGSGNQPQHFGDGTRLSIL.

The chain links TRBV29-1 to TRBJ2-1; 10 nucleotides align to TRBD2. The junction had 4 bases not matched to a gene; V was cut back by 7 bases and J by 7 bases. Germline V lookup: CDR1 SQVTM, CDR2 ANQGSEA. CDR3 length: 12 residues. The CDR3: CSGERGGNEQFF. The CDR3 DNA sequence: TGCAGCGGCGAGCGGGGGGGAAATGAGCAGTTCTTC.

This chain connects TRBV10-2 to TRBJ2-3; tentative D call: TRBD2 (5 bases). The V and J ends lost 3 bases and 2 bases respectively, with 12 bases between them. CDR1 WSHSY and CDR2 SAAADI come from the germline V gene. This CDR3 has 15 amino acids. In DNA form, the CDR3 reads TGCGCCAGCAGTGATCGGCTAGCCCACACAGATACGCAGTATTTT. Amino acid sequence: CASSDRLAHTDTQYF.

The CDR3 DNA reads as TGCGCCAGCCAAACAGGGGGCATGGCGACTAATGAAAAACTGTTTTTT. Translating gives CASQTGGMATNEKLFF. The chain couples TRBV4-1 to TRBJ1-4; 9 bases map to TRBD1. Germline CDR1 and CDR2: MGHRA and YSYEKL. CDR3 size: 16 residues. The V segment lost 8 bases and the J segment 2 bases; nucleotides outside the gene matches: 9.

J is TRBJ2-1 and V is TRBV18; weak D call: TRBD1 (6 bases). V was trimmed by 6 bases and J by 4 bases, leaving 19 bases between them. Germline lookup yields CDR1 KGHSH and CDR2 LQKENI. CDR3 length: 16 amino acids. The CDR3 DNA sequence: TGTGCCAGCTCCCTAGGGACACTGGGAGATTACAATGAGCAGTTCTTC. Protein: CASSLGTLGDYNEQFF.

This CDR3 is CASSPGDGDTGELFF. CDR3 DNA: TGTGCCAGCTCACCGGGCGACGGCGACACCGGGGAGCTGTTTTTT. V usage is TRBV18 and J usage is TRBJ2-2; D is uncertain. Trimming removed 3 bases from V and 3 bases from J, with 11 bases in between. The CDR3 sequence is 15 residues long. CDR1 is KGHSH and CDR2 is LQKENI in the germline V gene. Looking up the rest from reference TRBV18 and TRBJ2-2 gives the full variable domain: NAGVMQNPRHLVRRRGQEARLRCSPMKGHSHVYWYRQLPEEGLKFMVYLQKENIIDESGMPKERFSAEFPKEGPSILRIQQVVRGDSAAYFCASSPGDGDTGELFFGEGSRLTVL.

The V and J genes are TRBV2 and TRBJ2-5, with 13 bases identical to TRBD2. The CDR3 spans 17 residues. The J segment lost 5 bases and the V segment lost 3 bases, leaving 9 bases of the junction unmatched. Germline CDR1 is SNHLY and CDR2 is FYNNEI. CDR3 region: CASSELGTSGMWETQYF. Here the CDR3 DNA reads TGTGCCAGCAGTGAGTTAGGGACTAGCGGGATGTGGGAGACCCAGTACTTC.

V usage is TRBV2 and J usage is TRBJ2-1; the match to TRBD2 covers 13 bases. V was clipped by 7 bases and J by 4 bases; unmatched bases: 4. The CDR3 contains 15 residues. The V gene's germline CDR1 is SNHLY and CDR2 FYNNEI. This CDR3 is CASIELAGGYNEQFF. The CDR3 coding sequence is TGTGCCAGCATCGAACTAGCGGGAGGGTACAATGAGCAGTTCTTC.

This sequence joins TRBV6-6 and TRBJ2-7, with 7 bases identical to TRBD2. The CDR3 has 15 residues. Germline V CDR1 and CDR2: MNHNY, SVGAGI (reference sequence). J was trimmed by 6 bases and V by 2 bases; bases with no gene match: 10. The CDR3 DNA reads TGTGCCAGCAGTTACGTCCACGGAGGGGAGGGCGAGCAGTACTTC. It specifies CASSYVHGGEGEQYF.

The chain combines TRBV5-6 with TRBJ1-1; D is undetermined. The ends were cut back, 1 base at V and 3 bases at J, with 7 bases in the middle. The CDR3 covers 13 residues. CDR1 SGHDT and CDR2 YYEEEE come from the germline V gene. CDR3 coding DNA: TGTGCCAGCAGCTTGTTGAGGGACACTGAAGCTTTCTTT. It encodes CASSLLRDTEAFF.

The J gene is TRBJ2-3, the V gene TRBV7-2; 9 bases line up with TRBD2. This CDR3 region has 17 residues. From germline, CDR1 is SGHTA and CDR2 FQGNSA. The ends lost 6 bases at V and 1 base at J; junction bases unmatched: 11. CDR3 region: CASRKGGGGVGTDTQYF. The CDR3 DNA reads as TGTGCCAGCAGGAAAGGCGGCGGGGGGGTAGGCACAGATACGCAGTATTTT.

This chain connects TRBV19 to TRBJ2-1; the match to TRBD2 covers 9 bases. The germline gives CDR1 LNHDA, CDR2 SQIVND (reference sequence). V was clipped by 7 bases and J by 7 bases; unmatched bases: 8. CDR3 size: 14 residues. This CDR3 reads CASTLAGWRNEQFF. The CDR3 DNA follows: TGTGCCAGTACGCTAGCGGGGTGGAGGAATGAGCAGTTCTTC.

The rearrangement links TRBV28 to TRBJ1-1, with 7 bases identical to TRBD1. Germline assignment: CDR1 MDHEN and CDR2 SYDVKM. The CDR3 totals 12 residues. J lost 10 bases, V lost 5 bases, and 7 bases had no gene match. CDR3 protein: CASSLPGQRAFF. The CDR3 DNA reads TGTGCCAGCAGTCTGCCGGGACAGCGAGCTTTCTTT.

Only a few counts were recorded for this clone. The chain links TRBV19 to TRBJ2-3, with TRBD2 matching over 8 bases. This CDR3 has 14 residues. With V trimmed by 7 bases and J by 3 bases, 6 bases remained unmatched. Germline V gene data show CDR1 as LNHDA and CDR2 as SQIVND (reference sequence). The CDR3: CASTRGGATDTQYF. CDR3 sequence (DNA): TGTGCCAGTACCCGGGGGGGGGCTACAGATACGCAGTATTTT.

The rearrangement links TRBV3-1 (or the pseudogene TRBV3-2) to TRBJ2-1; a weak D match, TRBD1 (5 bases). CDR3 size: 11 residues. V lost 6 bases and J lost 15, with 15 bases in between. Germline assignment: CDR1 LGHDT and CDR2 YNNKEL (reference sequence). The CDR3 region has the DNA TGTGCCAGCAGTCTCCTGGGGCGAGCGTTCTTC. Translation gives CASSLLGRAFF.

The rearrangement joins TRBV4-1 to TRBJ1-5; D remains ambiguous. CDR1 and CDR2 (germline): MGHRA, YSYEKL. This CDR3 contains 17 residues. V was shortened by 0 bases and J by 3 bases, with 15 bases between the two germline ends. The CDR3: CASSQDLEGGPNQPQHF. CDR3 nucleotides: TGCGCCAGCAGCCAAGATTTGGAGGGAGGCCCCAATCAGCCCCAGCATTTT.